Given below is one T cell receptor beta chain in context. This clonotype showed up just a few times. This clone's antigen is unknown. No base qualities exist here, and no much larger clone lies one base off it. This specimen belongs to a study of T cells after yellow fever vaccination (dated by TCRdb to between 2017 and 2020). About the study as a whole: Libraries from fractions with low cell numbers were prepared with the SMART-Seq v4 Ultra Low Input RNA kit. To follow T-cell clones before and after primary and booster YFV17D yellow fever vaccination, bulk TCR alpha and beta repertoires were sequenced over time. The cohort comprised two healthy male donors, one aged 18 to 29 and one aged 30 to 40 years. Blood samples were taken at several timepoints before and after primary and secondary immunization, and bulk PBMC replicates and cell subsets were isolated. On the study overall, not on this receptor specifically: After the booster, most clones that had expanded after primary vaccination were detected again (around 96% of CD4 and roughly 86% of CD8), suggesting broad maintenance of memory. A small fraction of clonotypes appeared in both the CD4 and CD8 compartments, likely as a result of convergent recombination. The study included only a couple of donors, which limits how far the findings can be generalized. Compared with the primary T-cell response, the secondary T-cell response was faster but weaker, reaching its peak on day 5 rather than on day 15. Because abundant contaminating clonotypes from the bulk population could be contained in FACS-sorted repertoires, computational filtering was required.

The germline V and J ends show losses of 3 bases and 4 bases respectively, and no gene match explains 8 bases of the junction. The cysteine opens and the phenylalanine closes a CDR3 of 17 amino acids. Kept here is only the CDR3 DNA, which spans 51 bases and is read in frame from base 1. The germline V gene (reference sequence) gives CDR1 as LGHDT and CDR2 as YNNKEL. According to the study, the label for this sample's treatment or condition signals: live attenuated yellow fever vaccine strain. At each blood-draw timepoint, two biological replicates of bulk PBMCs were obtained. A standard Ficoll-Paque protocol was used to isolate PBMCs from peripheral blood. RNA was extracted with TriZol from bulk PBMCs, CD4 and CD8 fractions, and dextramer-positive and dextramer-negative fractions. Synthesis of TCR cDNA relied on 5'RACE template switching, a step that introduced a universal primer site along with unique molecular identifiers. Priming of cDNA synthesis was performed from both the TCR alpha and TCR beta constant segments. Library amplification used two PCR steps, and the second PCR step added sample barcodes and sequencing adapters. Sequencing of the libraries was done on either Illumina HiSeq 2500 (2x100 bp) or NovaSeq (2x150 bp). As for the original processing: Demultiplexing of reads and collapsing into UMI consensus sequences were performed with MIGEC, and V(D)J alignment was carried out with MiXCR. Vaccine-responding clonotypes were identified with edgeR using replicate PBMC samples, with FDR below 0.01 and a log2 fold change above 5 up to day 15 being required. Bulk clonotypes were assigned CD4 or CD8 identity according to which sequenced CD4 or CD8 repertoire held them at higher abundance. TCRdb ran its own pipeline on the public reads, namely fastp trimming at Q25 and MiXCR clone calling, and kept in-frame beta chains. Every distinct CDR3 protein forms one entry, paired with its most common genes and DNA. The V and J calls come from TCRdb's annotation, not from the publication. The sample has approximately 300,000 distinct CDR3 sequences on record, around 6.8% of them singletons. Clones ranked in the top ten supply 15% to 20% of the sample.

The clonotype originates from a man in his late teens or twenties who received the YFV17D yellow fever vaccine. Sample: PBMCs, taken more than 35 days after the first yellow fever vaccination. The chain is assembled from TRBV3-1 and TRBJ2-6; 8 bases in the junction line up with TRBD2. The DNA sequence is as follows: TGTGCCAGCAGCCAGCCGGGACTAGAAACCGGGGCCAACGTCCTGACTTTC. Its coded protein is CASSQPGLETGANVLTF. The CDR3 plus the reference TRBV3-1 and TRBJ2-6 genes for the other parts give the full variable domain: DTAVSQTPKYLVTQMGNDKSIKCEQNLGHDTMYWYKQDSKKFLKIMFSYNNKELIINETVPNRFSPKSPDKAHLNLHINSLELGDSAVYFCASSQPGLETGANVLTFGAGSRLTVL.